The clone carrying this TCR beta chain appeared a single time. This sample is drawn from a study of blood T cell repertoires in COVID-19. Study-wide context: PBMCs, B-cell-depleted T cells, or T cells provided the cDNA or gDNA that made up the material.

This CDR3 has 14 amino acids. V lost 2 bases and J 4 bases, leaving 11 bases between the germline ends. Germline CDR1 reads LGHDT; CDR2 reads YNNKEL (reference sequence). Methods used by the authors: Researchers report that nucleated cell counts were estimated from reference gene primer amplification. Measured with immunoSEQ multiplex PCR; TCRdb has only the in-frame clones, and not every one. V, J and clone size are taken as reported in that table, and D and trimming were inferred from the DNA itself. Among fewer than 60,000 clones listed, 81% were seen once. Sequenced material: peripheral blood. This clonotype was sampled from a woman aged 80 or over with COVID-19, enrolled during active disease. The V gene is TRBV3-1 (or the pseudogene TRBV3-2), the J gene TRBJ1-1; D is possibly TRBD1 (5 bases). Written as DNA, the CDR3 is TGTGCCAGCAGCCAATGGGGGAGGTCCACTGAAGCTTTCTTT. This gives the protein CASSQWGRSTEAFF.